Described below is a single T cell receptor beta chain sequence and its context. Repertoires were generated with immunoSEQ multiplex PCR, while TCRdb's copy carries only in-frame clones and drops some. The sample consists of 150,000 to 160,000 clones, approximately 94% of them appearing once. Germline-derived CDR1 and CDR2 are MNHEY and SMNVEV (reference sequence). V lost 5 bases to trimming and J lost 4 bases, with 11 bases between them. CDR3 size: 13 residues. The sample originates from a study of control samples from healthy donors and cancer patients. The chain is built from TRBV27 and TRBJ1-2; D uncertain. The TCR comes from a man between 40 and 49 years old in good health. The sample was blood. CDR3 in DNA: TGTGCCAGCAGTCCTAGACTCAGCTATGGCTACACCTTC. Encoded protein: CASSPRLSYGYTF.